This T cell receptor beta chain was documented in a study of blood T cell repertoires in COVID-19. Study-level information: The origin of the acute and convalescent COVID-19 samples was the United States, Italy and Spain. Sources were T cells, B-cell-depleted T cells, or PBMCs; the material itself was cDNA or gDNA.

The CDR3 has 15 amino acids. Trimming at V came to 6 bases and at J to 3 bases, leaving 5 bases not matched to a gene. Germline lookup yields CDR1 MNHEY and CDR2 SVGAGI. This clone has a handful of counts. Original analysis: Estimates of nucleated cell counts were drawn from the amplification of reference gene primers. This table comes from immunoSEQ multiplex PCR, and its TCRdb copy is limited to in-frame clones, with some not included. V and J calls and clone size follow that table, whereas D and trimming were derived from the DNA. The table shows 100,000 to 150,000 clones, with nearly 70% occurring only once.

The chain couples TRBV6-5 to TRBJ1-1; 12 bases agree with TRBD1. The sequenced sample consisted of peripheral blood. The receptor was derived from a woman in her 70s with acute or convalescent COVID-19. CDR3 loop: CASRGQGAGDTEAFF. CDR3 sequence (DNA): TGTGCCAGCAGGGGACAGGGGGCGGGGGACACTGAAGCTTTCTTT.